One sample yielded the 22 T cell receptor beta chains listed below, sequenced in a study of T cell responses to AZD1222 COVID-19 vaccine. TCRdb's table, derived via immunoSEQ multiplex PCR, lists solely in-frame clones and lacks some. This repertoire shows over 110,000 clones, roughly 91% found once; its top ten account for approximately 5%. The sequencing used peripheral blood, collected on day 0 of AZD1222 vaccination. Every receptor here comes from an adult in good health.

The V call is TRBV5-4, the J call TRBJ2-5, with D perhaps matching TRBD1 (6 bases). The CDR3 extends over 16 amino acids. V was shortened by 0 bases and J by 4 bases, with 16 bases between the two germline ends. Germline CDR1 and CDR2: SGHNT and YYREEE (reference sequence). In nucleotides, the CDR3 is TGTGCCAGCAGCTTGGGAAACACAGGGTACGGAGAGACCCAGTACTTC. It yields the protein CASSLGNTGYGETQYF. Full variable domain (rest looked up from reference TRBV5-4 and TRBJ2-5): ETGVTQSPTHLIKTRGQQVTLRCSSQSGHNTVSWYQQALGQGPQFIFQYYREEENGRGNFPPRFSGLQFPNYSSELNVNALELDDSALYLCASSLGNTGYGETQYFGPGTRLLVL.

V usage is TRBV7-9 and J usage is TRBJ1-6; D is ambiguous. V lost 3 bases to trimming and J lost 14 bases, with 11 bases between them. The CDR3 contains 12 residues. Germline V lookup: CDR1 SEHNR, CDR2 FQNEAQ (reference sequence). DNA for the CDR3: TGTGCCAGCAGCTTTGAGGATTCCACCCTCCACTTT. It encodes CASSFEDSTLHF.

The chain uses TRBV9 and TRBJ1-4, with D unresolved. Looked up from germline, CDR1 is SGDLS and CDR2 is YYNGEE. The CDR3 totals 14 residues. The germline V and J ends were trimmed by 4 bases and 8 bases, with 15 bases remaining between them. The CDR3 nucleotides are TGTGCCAGCAGCCAAGGGCAGCGTACCGAAAAACTGTTTTTT. Its translation: CASSQGQRTEKLFF.

The V call is TRBV2, the J call TRBJ1-6; D gene unclear. This CDR3 spans 15 amino acids. Germline CDR1 SNHLY, CDR2 FYNNEI. Between the trimmed V and J ends, which lost 0 bases and 7 bases, there was a span of 10 bases. The CDR3 region is CASSEARAANSPLHF. The CDR3 DNA reads TGTGCCAGCAGTGAAGCTCGGGCCGCGAATTCACCCCTCCACTTT.

CDR3 protein: CATSRDPPREINEQYF. CDR3 sequence (DNA): TGTGCCACCAGCAGAGATCCCCCCCGGGAAATCAACGAGCAGTACTTC. The chain uses TRBV15 and TRBJ2-7; tentative D call: TRBD2 (5 bases). In germline, CDR1 is LNHNV, CDR2 YYDKDF (reference sequence). V lost 0 bases to trimming and J lost 5 bases, with 17 bases between them. This CDR3 contains 16 residues. The full variable domain, with the rest looked up from reference TRBV15 and TRBJ2-7, is DAMVIQNPRYQVTQFGKPVTLSCSQTLNHNVMYWYQQKSSQAPKLLFHYYDKDFNNEADTPDNFQSRRPNTSFCFLDIRSPGLGDTAMYLCATSRDPPREINEQYFGPGTRLTVT.

The chain has TRBV5-1 and TRBJ2-7; 7 bases map to TRBD1. The germline V gene has CDR1 SGHRS and CDR2 YFSETQ. The V segment lost 0 bases and the J segment 3 bases; nucleotides outside the gene matches: 3. This CDR3 spans 14 amino acids. The CDR3 protein is CASSLGTGIYEQYF. The CDR3 DNA reads TGCGCCAGCAGCTTGGGGACAGGAATCTACGAGCAGTACTTC.

V gene TRBV18 combines with J gene TRBJ1-6; D gene uncertain. CDR1 and CDR2 from the germline V gene are KGHSH and LQKENI. Trimming cost V 5 bases and J 8 bases, with 10 bases left between them. CDR3 length: 13 residues. CDR3 DNA sequence: TGTGCCAGCTCAGGCGGGGTGGATTCACCCCTCCACTTT. Amino acids: CASSGGVDSPLHF.

This chain joins TRBV11-2 and TRBJ1-1, with 7 nucleotides matching TRBD1. Trimming removed 4 bases from V and 1 base from J; junction bases left unmatched: 6. The V gene's germline CDR1 is SGHAT and CDR2 FQNNGV. CDR3 length: 15 residues. The CDR3 coding sequence is TGTGCCAGCAGCTCGCAACAGGGGAAGAACACTGAAGCTTTCTTT. Encoded protein: CASSSQQGKNTEAFF. Full variable domain (outside the CDR3, taken from reference TRBV11-2 and TRBJ1-1): EAGVAQSPRYKIIEKRQSVAFWCNPISGHATLYWYQQILGQGPKLLIQFQNNGVVDDSQLPKDRFSAERLKGVDSTLKIQPAKLEDSAVYLCASSSQQGKNTEAFFGQGTRLTVV.

V is TRBV19 and J is TRBJ2-5; TRBD1 agrees at 11 bases. V lost 3 bases and J lost 2; bases outside the gene matches: 11. The CDR3 is 18 amino acids. The germline gives CDR1 LNHDA, CDR2 SQIVND (reference sequence). The CDR3 region is CASSMDRTGGLGQETQYF. In DNA, the CDR3 is TGTGCCAGTAGTATGGATCGGACAGGGGGCTTGGGGCAAGAGACCCAGTACTTC.

V and J are TRBV6-5 and TRBJ2-1, with a weak D call TRBD2 (6 bases). V dropped 6 bases and J dropped 0 bases, with 12 bases sitting between them. Germline CDR1 MNHEY, CDR2 SVGAGI. This CDR3 has 15 residues. In DNA, the CDR3 is TGTGCCAGCAGCTGGACTATTAGCTCCTACAATGAGCAGTTCTTC. It is translated as CASSWTISSYNEQFF.

This sequence joins TRBV6-5 and TRBJ1-2; TRBD1 matches at 8 bases. Germline V gene sequence: CDR1 MNHEY, CDR2 SVGAGI. V was pared by 1 base and J by 4 bases, with 5 bases of the junction left unmatched. The length of the CDR3 is 15 residues. The CDR3 sequence is CASSYYRGVFYGYTF. In DNA, the CDR3 is TGTGCCAGCAGTTACTACAGGGGGGTATTCTATGGCTACACCTTC.

The chain is built from TRBV6-2 or TRBV6-3 and TRBJ1-2; D perhaps matches TRBD1 (5 bases). The CDR3 has 14 residues. Germline assignment: CDR1 MNHEY and CDR2 SVGEGT. V gave up 6 bases and J gave up 8 bases, with 19 bases separating them. The CDR3 DNA follows: TGTGCCAGCAGCCGTCCGGGACTGCTACGCGGCTACACCTTC. Its translation: CASSRPGLLRGYTF.

V and J are TRBV12-3 or TRBV12-4 and TRBJ1-4, with unresolved D. V lost 7 bases to trimming and J lost 7 bases, with 13 bases between them. The CDR3 runs to 13 residues. Here the CDR3 reads CASTRAGGEKLFF. The CDR3 DNA sequence: TGTGCCAGCACCCGGGCGGGCGGTGAAAAACTGTTTTTT.

V and J are TRBV4-1 and TRBJ1-1; possible D gene TRBD1, 6 bases. The ends were cut back, 0 bases at V and 4 bases at J, with 15 bases in the middle. The V gene's germline CDR1 is MGHRA and CDR2 YSYEKL. The CDR3 runs 16 residues. This CDR3 is CASSQDTDRASTEAFF. CDR3 coding DNA: TGCGCCAGCAGCCAAGATACGGACAGAGCGTCCACTGAAGCTTTCTTT.

This chain joins TRBV27 and TRBJ2-7, with 8 bases that match TRBD2. In germline, CDR1 is MNHEY, CDR2 SMNVEV (reference sequence). V lost 8 bases, J lost 3 bases, and 12 bases stayed unmatched. The CDR3 has 15 residues. CDR3 in DNA: TGTGCCAGCGTTTCCATAGCGGGAAAAATCTACGAGCAGTACTTC. Its translation is CASVSIAGKIYEQYF.

The CDR3 DNA sequence: TGTGCCAGCAGCTTAAGATTTGAGGGAGGCGATACGCAGTATTTT. Translation: CASSLRFEGGDTQYF. This rearrangement joins TRBV7-9 to TRBJ2-3; D may be TRBD2 (6 bases). The V gene lost 2 bases and the J gene lost 6 bases, with 15 bases spanning the gap. This CDR3 is built from 15 residues. Germline V gene sequence: CDR1 SEHNR, CDR2 FQNEAQ (reference sequence).

The J gene is TRBJ2-4, the V gene TRBV19; 12 bases line up with TRBD1. The J segment lost 6 bases and the V segment lost 4 bases, leaving 10 bases of the junction unmatched. CDR1 LNHDA and CDR2 SQIVND come from the germline V gene (reference sequence). The CDR3 is 17 residues long. The CDR3 region has the DNA TGTGCCAGTAGTAAGGGGACAGGGGGCTCGAAGGGAAACATTCAGTACTTC. It translates to CASSKGTGGSKGNIQYF. The full variable domain, completed using reference TRBV19 and TRBJ2-4, is DGGITQSPKYLFRKEGQNVTLSCEQNLNHDAMYWYRQDPGQGLRLIYYSQIVNDFQKGDIAEGYSVSREKKESFPLTVTSAQKNPTAFYLCASSKGTGGSKGNIQYFGAGTRLSVL.

This chain connects TRBV5-4 to TRBJ1-4, with TRBD1 as a possible D gene (6 bases). This CDR3 contains 13 residues. Germline CDR1 reads SGHNT; CDR2 reads YYREEE (reference sequence). The V and J ends lost 5 bases and 7 bases respectively, with 12 bases between them. CDR3 residues: CASSSGAFEKLFF. The CDR3 bases are TGTGCCAGCAGTTCAGGGGCTTTTGAAAAACTGTTTTTT.

The chain couples TRBV10-3 to TRBJ1-1; D might be TRBD1 (6 bases). The germline gives CDR1 ENHRY, CDR2 SYGVKD. V dropped 4 bases and J dropped 3 bases, with 12 bases sitting between them. The CDR3 runs to 14 residues. The CDR3, as DNA: TGTGCCATCAGTGTGGGGGGGCCAGACACTGAAGCTTTCTTT. This sequence encodes CAISVGGPDTEAFF.

The chain is built from TRBV6-5 and TRBJ1-2; D perhaps matches TRBD1 (5 bases). V lost 7 bases, J lost 5 bases, and 11 bases lay in between. The CDR3 consists of 12 residues. Looked up from germline, CDR1 is MNHEY and CDR2 is SVGAGI. CDR3 sequence reads: CASITGEYGYTF. In nucleotides, the CDR3 is TGTGCCAGCATCACAGGCGAGTATGGCTACACCTTC.

The chain is built from TRBV30 and TRBJ2-7; possible D gene TRBD2, 6 bases. The V gene lost 1 base and the J gene lost 3 bases, with 19 bases spanning the gap. The germline V gene encodes CDR1 GTSNPN and CDR2 SVGIG (reference sequence). The CDR3 is 16 residues long. DNA for the CDR3: TGTGCCTGGAGTGGCGCGGGACCCCTCCTCTACTACGAGCAGTACTTC. It translates to CAWSGAGPLLYYEQYF.

J is TRBJ1-2 and V is TRBV2; 7 positions agree with TRBD1. Per the germline V gene, CDR1 is SNHLY and CDR2 is FYNNEI. The CDR3 contains 12 residues. J lost 6 bases, V lost 6 bases, and 4 bases had no gene match. CDR3 region: CASSLTGNGYTF. In DNA, the CDR3 is TGTGCCAGCAGCCTGACAGGGAATGGCTACACCTTC. Variable domain in full (rest from reference TRBV2 and TRBJ1-2): EPEVTQTPSHQVTQMGQEVILRCVPISNHLYFYWYRQILGQKVEFLVSFYNNEISEKSEIFDDQFSVERPDGSNFTLKIRSTKLEDSAMYFCASSLTGNGYTFGSGTRLTVV.